This T cell receptor (beta chain) was found in a study of blood T cell repertoires in COVID-19. Across the study: Whether acute or convalescent, the COVID-19 samples came from the United States, Italy and Spain. From T cells, B-cell-depleted T cells, or PBMCs came the material, which was cDNA or gDNA.

Study processing details: The assay estimated nucleated cells by amplifying reference gene primers. Method: immunoSEQ multiplex PCR; TCRdb's copy keeps in-frame clones and lacks some. V and J calls and clone size are those listed in that table; D and trimming were worked out from the DNA. The repertoire holds 95,000 to 110,000 clones, with 84% as singletons. Germline values: CDR1 SGHNT, CDR2 YYREEE (reference sequence). V lost 5 bases and J 4 bases, leaving 12 bases between the germline ends. The CDR3 extends over 13 amino acids. The specimen sequenced was peripheral blood. The source is a human donor in a cohort sampled during active or convalescent COVID-19. The V call is TRBV5-4, the J call TRBJ1-1; a weak D match, TRBD1 (6 bases). CDR3 loop: CASSRTGSTEAFF. In nucleotides, the CDR3 is TGTGCCAGCAGTCGCACAGGGAGCACTGAAGCTTTCTTT.